The clone carrying this TCR beta chain is medium-sized by share. Its antigen is as yet unknown. This entry is derived from a study of T cells after posttransplantation cyclophosphamide. Study outcomes and limitations: Donor-recipient repertoire similarity was low at 1-2 months, rising over year one. Recipient CMV seropositivity and CMV reactivation strongly tracked TRB clonality. Blood and skin or GI T cell repertoires showed limited TRB overlap.

Using immunoSEQ multiplex PCR, the repertoire was profiled, and TCRdb retains in-frame clones only, with some absent. The sample was found to contain approximately 12,000 clones, and every one recurs. The germline V gene has CDR1 MNHNS and CDR2 SASEGT. The CDR3 is 14 amino acids. Between the trimmed V and J ends, which lost 4 bases and 5 bases, there was a span of 11 bases. Busulfan-fludarabine conditioning, marrow transplant, and cyclophosphamide on days +3 and +4 were administered. This sequence originates from a female patient between 40 and 55 years old who received an allogeneic stem cell transplant from a related donor, was CMV-positive, and had acute GVHD only. Some T cells could come from the graft donor. V and J are TRBV6-1 and TRBJ1-4; D is possibly TRBD1 (6 bases). Source: PBMCs, taken after allogeneic stem cell transplant with posttransplant cyclophosphamide. CDR3 in amino acids: CASSAGTSNEKLFF. The CDR3 nucleotides are TGTGCCAGCAGTGCCGGGACAAGCAATGAAAAACTGTTTTTT.